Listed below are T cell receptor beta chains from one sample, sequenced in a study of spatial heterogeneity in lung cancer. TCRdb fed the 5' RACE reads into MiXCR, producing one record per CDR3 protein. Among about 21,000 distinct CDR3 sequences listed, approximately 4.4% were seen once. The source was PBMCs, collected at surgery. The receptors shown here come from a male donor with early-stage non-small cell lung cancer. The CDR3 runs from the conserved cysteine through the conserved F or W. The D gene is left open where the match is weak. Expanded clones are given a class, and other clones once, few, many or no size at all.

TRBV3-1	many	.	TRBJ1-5	CASSQGISNQPQHF	TGTGCCAGCAGCCAAGGTATAAGCAATCAGCCCCAGCATTTT
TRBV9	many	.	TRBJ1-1	CASTLGELNTEAFF	TGTGCCAGCACTCTTGGAGAACTGAACACTGAAGCTTTCTTT
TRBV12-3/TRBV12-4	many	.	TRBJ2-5	CASSLILQETQYF	TGTGCCAGCAGTTTGATACTCCAAGAGACCCAGTACTTC
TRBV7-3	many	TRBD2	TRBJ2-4	CASSRESGRSSIQYF	TGTGCCAGCAGCCGTGAAAGCGGGAGAAGTAGCATTCAGTACTTC
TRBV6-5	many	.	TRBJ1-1	CASSYSARGGMRTEAFF	TGTGCCAGCAGTTACTCCGCGCGTGGGGGGATGAGGACTGAAGCTTTCTTT
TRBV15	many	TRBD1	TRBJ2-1	CATSGGSTGDDEQFF	TGTGCCACCTCAGGGGGTTCTACAGGGGACGATGAGCAGTTCTTC
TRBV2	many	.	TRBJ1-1	CASSERGNTEAFF	TGTGCCAGCAGTGAACGGGGGAACACTGAAGCTTTCTTT
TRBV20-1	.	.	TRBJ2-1	CSARDLAYSYNEQFF	TGCAGTGCTAGAGATCTCGCCTATTCCTACAATGAGCAGTTCTTC
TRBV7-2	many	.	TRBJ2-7	CASSLRTQALSYEQYF	TGTGCCAGCAGCTTACGGACGCAGGCCCTTTCCTACGAGCAGTACTTC
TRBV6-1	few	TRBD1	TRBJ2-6	CASWTGLFSGANVLTF	TGTGCCAGCTGGACAGGGCTGTTTTCTGGGGCCAACGTCCTGACTTTC
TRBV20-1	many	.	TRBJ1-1	CSARDLGQGNTEAFF	TGCAGTGCTAGAGATCTCGGTCAGGGGAACACTGAAGCTTTCTTT
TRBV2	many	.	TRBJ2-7	CASSSREFGEQYF	TGTGCCAGCAGTTCCAGGGAATTTGGCGAGCAGTACTTC
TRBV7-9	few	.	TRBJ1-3	CASSPGISGNTIYF	TGTGCCAGCAGCCCCGGGATCTCTGGAAACACCATATATTTT
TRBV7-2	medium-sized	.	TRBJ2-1	CASSLLAQYNEQFF	TGTGCCAGCAGCTTATTAGCACAGTACAATGAGCAGTTCTTC
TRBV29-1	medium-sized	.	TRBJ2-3	CSFGTDTQYF	TGCAGCTTCGGCACAGATACGCAGTATTTT
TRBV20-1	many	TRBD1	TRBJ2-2	CSARARGRNTGELFF	TGCAGTGCTAGAGCCAGGGGGCGGAACACCGGGGAGCTGTTTTTT
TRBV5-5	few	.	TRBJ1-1	CASSLLAVNTEAFF	TGTGCCAGCAGCTTGCTGGCAGTGAACACTGAAGCTTTCTTT
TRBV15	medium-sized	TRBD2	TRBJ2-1	CATSNSGRYNEQFF	TGTGCCACCAGCAATAGCGGGAGGTACAATGAGCAGTTCTTC
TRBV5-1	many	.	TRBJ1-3	CASSLEANSGNTIYF	TGCGCCAGCAGCTTGGAGGCGAACTCTGGAAACACCATATATTTT
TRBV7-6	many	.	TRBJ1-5	CASSRWASAGNQPQHF	TGTGCCAGCAGCCGATGGGCAAGCGCAGGAAATCAGCCCCAGCATTTT
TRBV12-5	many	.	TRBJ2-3	CASGVANGDTQYF	TGTGCTAGTGGAGTAGCGAATGGGGATACGCAGTATTTT
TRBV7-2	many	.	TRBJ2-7	CASSLEGLEEQYF	TGTGCCAGCAGCTTAGAGGGTTTGGAAGAGCAGTACTTC
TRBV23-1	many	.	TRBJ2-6	CASSQGGTGANVLTF	TGCGCCAGCAGTCAAGGGGGAACTGGGGCCAACGTCCTGACTTTC
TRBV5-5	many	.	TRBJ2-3	CASSLDRDFGTDTQYF	TGTGCCAGCAGCTTGGACAGGGATTTTGGAACAGATACGCAGTATTTT
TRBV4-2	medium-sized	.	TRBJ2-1	CASSQASQGIYNEQFF	TGTGCCAGCAGCCAAGCAAGTCAGGGGATTTACAATGAGCAGTTCTTC
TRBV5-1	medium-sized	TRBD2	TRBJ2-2	CASSLVAGAAGELFF	TGCGCCAGCAGCTTGGTGGCGGGAGCGGCCGGGGAGCTGTTTTTT
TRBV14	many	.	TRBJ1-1	CASSRKDWMNTEAFF	TGTGCCAGCAGCCGAAAGGACTGGATGAACACTGAAGCTTTCTTT
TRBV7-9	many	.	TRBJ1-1	CASSPGGGYEAFF	TGTGCCAGCAGCCCTGGGGGAGGGTATGAAGCTTTCTTT
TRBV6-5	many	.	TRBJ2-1	CASRRYNEQFF	TGTGCCAGCAGGCGTTACAATGAGCAGTTCTTC
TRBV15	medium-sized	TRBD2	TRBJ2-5	CATSRDERGIQETQYF	TGTGCCACCAGCAGAGACGAGCGGGGGATCCAAGAGACCCAGTACTTC
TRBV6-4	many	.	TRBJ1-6	CASRAGMNSPLHF	TGTGCCAGCAGAGCAGGGATGAATTCACCCCTCCACTTT
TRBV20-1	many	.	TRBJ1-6	CSASTGVGDSPLHF	TGCAGTGCTTCGACGGGGGTAGGGGATTCACCCCTCCACTTT
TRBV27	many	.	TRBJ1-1	CASSLSMNTEAFF	TGTGCCAGCAGTTTAAGCATGAACACTGAAGCTTTCTTT
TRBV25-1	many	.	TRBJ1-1	CASSDYRDSTEAFF	TGTGCCAGCAGTGACTACAGGGATAGCACTGAAGCTTTCTTT
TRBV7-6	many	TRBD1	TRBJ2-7	CASSANTGDEQYF	TGTGCCAGCAGCGCCAACACAGGGGACGAGCAGTACTTC
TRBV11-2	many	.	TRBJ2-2	CASSLDQITGELFF	TGTGCCAGCAGCTTAGATCAGATTACCGGGGAGCTGTTTTTT
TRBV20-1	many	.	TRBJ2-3	CSADRTDTQYF	TGCAGTGCTGACCGCACAGATACGCAGTATTTT
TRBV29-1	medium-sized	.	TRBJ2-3	CSVEVEGGRTDTQYF	TGCAGCGTTGAAGTGGAGGGGGGAAGAACAGATACGCAGTATTTT
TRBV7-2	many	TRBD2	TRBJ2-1	CASSLVLAGVYYNEQFF	TGTGCCAGCAGCTTAGTTCTAGCGGGAGTATACTACAATGAGCAGTTCTTC
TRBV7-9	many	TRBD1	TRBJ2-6	CATLRRDRGFSGANVLTF	TGTGCCACCTTGAGACGGGACAGGGGATTTTCTGGGGCCAACGTCCTGACTTTC